This passage covers 12 T cell receptor beta chains from one sample sequenced in a study of T cell repertoires in cytomegalovirus infection. These receptors have no identified antigens. Using its own MiXCR run on the reads, TCRdb lists one record per CDR3 protein. Found here are under 850,000 distinct CDR3 sequences, around 32% of them singletons; the top ten hold 15% to 20%. Sequencing was performed on cultured PBMCs, taken from culture after CMV antigen stimulation. Receptors were obtained from a human donor in good health (CMV status not recorded). Some clones in this sample may be carry-over from other donors' samples.

This clonotype was observed once. The V gene is TRBV5-6, the J gene TRBJ2-5; the D call may be TRBD1 or TRBD2 (5 bases each). This CDR3 region has 12 residues. The germline V gene has CDR1 SGHDT and CDR2 YYEEEE. Trimming took 3 bases from V and 5 from J, leaving 8 bases between them. For the CDR3, the DNA is TGTGCCAGCAGCTGGGACGAGGAGACCCAGTACTTC. Translated: CASSWDEETQYF.

The chain links TRBV7-8 to TRBJ1-1; 7 bases line up with TRBD1. The CDR3 is 16 amino acids. V dropped 2 bases and J dropped 5; count of bases not matched to a gene: 11. Per the germline V gene, CDR1 is SGHVS and CDR2 is FQNEAQ. CDR3 in DNA: TGTGCCAGCAGCTTATTTCACACAGGGGCGGTAACTGAAGCTTTCTTT. Protein product: CASSLFHTGAVTEAFF.

This clonotype was detected once. V gene TRBV20-1 combines with J gene TRBJ2-2; D remains ambiguous. The CDR3 sequence is 13 residues long. CDR1 DFQATT and CDR2 SNEGSKA come from the germline V gene (reference sequence). V lost 3 bases, J lost 7 bases, and 12 bases lay in between. The DNA of the CDR3 is TGCAGTGCTAGGGCTAGTGTAATCGGGGAGCTGTTTTTT. This encodes CSARASVIGELFF.

In its sample, this clonotype was seen a few times. V and J are TRBV7-8 and TRBJ2-2; D might be TRBD1 or TRBD2, each matching 6 bases. The CDR3 length is 16 residues. Germline assignment: CDR1 SGHVS and CDR2 FQNEAQ. The V end lost 1 base, the J end lost 2 bases, and 11 bases lay between the germline ends. As DNA, the CDR3 is TGTGCCAGCAGCTTAGTAGGAGGGGGAAACACCGGGGAGCTGTTTTTT. Translating it yields CASSLVGGGNTGELFF.

The chain recombines TRBV25-1 with TRBJ2-7; unclear D gene. Germline-derived CDR1 and CDR2 are MGHDK and SYGVNS. The V end lost 3 bases, the J end lost 3 bases, and 6 bases lay between the germline ends. This CDR3 is built from 12 residues. The DNA of the CDR3 is TGTGCCAGCAGTGACTTCCTCTACGAGCAGTACTTC. The encoded protein is CASSDFLYEQYF.

This clonotype occurred a few times. The rearrangement links TRBV19 to TRBJ2-7, with 10 bases that match TRBD2. The V and J ends lost 5 bases and 5 bases, in that order; junction bases with no gene match: 9. The CDR3 loop spans 15 amino acids. CDR1 LNHDA and CDR2 SQIVND come from the germline V gene (reference sequence). DNA for the CDR3: TGTGCCAGTAGTTATATAGGACTAGCGGAGGACGAGCAGTACTTC. Residues: CASSYIGLAEDEQYF.

The rearrangement links TRBV6-6 to TRBJ2-7; D is perhaps TRBD1 (5 bases). CDR1 and CDR2 (germline): MNHNY, SVGAGI (reference sequence). Trimming pared 0 bases from V and 4 bases from J, leaving 16 bases between. This CDR3 has 16 amino acids. The CDR3 is CASSYSGGGKGYEQYF. CDR3 nucleotide sequence: TGTGCCAGCAGTTACTCGGGTGGCGGTAAGGGGTACGAGCAGTACTTC.

This chain links TRBV7-2 with TRBJ1-6, with D possibly matching TRBD1 (6 bases). Germline lookup yields CDR1 SGHTA and CDR2 FQGNSA. This CDR3 region has 12 residues. Trimming stripped 5 bases from V and 14 bases from J, with 13 bases between. In DNA, the CDR3 is TGTGCCAGCAGCCTAGGGGGATTGGCCCTCCACTTT. It specifies CASSLGGLALHF.

The CDR3: CASSITGVPYNEQFF. Here the CDR3 DNA reads TGTGCCAGCAGTATAACAGGGGTGCCCTACAATGAGCAGTTCTTC. The chain combines TRBV27 with TRBJ2-1, with TRBD1 identical over 7 bases. The CDR3 runs 15 residues. Germline assignment: CDR1 MNHEY and CDR2 SMNVEV (reference sequence). With V trimmed by 5 bases and J by 2 bases, 6 bases remained unmatched.

The chain employs TRBV19 and TRBJ1-1; the match to TRBD1 covers 8 bases. Germline V gene sequence: CDR1 LNHDA, CDR2 SQIVND (reference sequence). The length of the CDR3 is 14 residues. J lost 6 bases, V lost 1 base, and 4 bases had no gene match. The CDR3 DNA follows: TGTGCCAGTAGTATAGGGGGACAGGACTCTGAAGCTTTCTTT. Translating gives CASSIGGQDSEAFF.

This clonotype was seen more than once but under ten times. V and J are TRBV10-3 and TRBJ2-5, with unresolved D. Trimming removed 4 bases from V and 2 bases from J, with 8 bases in between. CDR1 and CDR2 from the germline V gene are ENHRY and SYGVKD. This CDR3 contains 13 residues. CDR3 nucleotides: TGTGCCATCAGTGCCCGTACTCAAGAGACCCAGTACTTC. Encoded protein: CAISARTQETQYF.

This clonotype has a count of ten or more. The chain is built from TRBV7-2 and TRBJ2-3; TRBD2 matches 14 bases. The CDR3 covers 16 residues. V trimming: 3 bases; J trimming: 5 bases; junction bases outside the gene matches: 4. Germline CDR1 SGHTA, CDR2 FQGNSA. Here the CDR3 DNA reads TGTGCCAGCAGCTTCCAGGGACTAGCGGGAGAAGATACGCAGTATTTT. This codes for CASSFQGLAGEDTQYF.